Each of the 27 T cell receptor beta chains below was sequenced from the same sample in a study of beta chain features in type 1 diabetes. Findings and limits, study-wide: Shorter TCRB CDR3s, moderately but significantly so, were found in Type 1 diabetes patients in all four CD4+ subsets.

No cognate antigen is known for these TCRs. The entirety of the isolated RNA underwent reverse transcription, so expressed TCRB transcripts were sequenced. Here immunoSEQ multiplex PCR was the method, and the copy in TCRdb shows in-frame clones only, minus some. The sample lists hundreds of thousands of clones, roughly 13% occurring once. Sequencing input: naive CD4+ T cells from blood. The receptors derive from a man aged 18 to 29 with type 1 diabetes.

CDR3 in amino acids: CASSVEAGSYNEQFF. The CDR3, as DNA: TGTGCCAGCAGCGTAGAGGCGGGCTCCTACAATGAGCAGTTCTTC. The chain is built from TRBV9 and TRBJ2-1, with a possible D match to TRBD2 (5 bases). Between the trimmed V and J ends, which lost 0 bases and 0 bases, there was a span of 7 bases. Germline CDR1 is SGDLS and CDR2 is YYNGEE. The CDR3 spans 15 residues.

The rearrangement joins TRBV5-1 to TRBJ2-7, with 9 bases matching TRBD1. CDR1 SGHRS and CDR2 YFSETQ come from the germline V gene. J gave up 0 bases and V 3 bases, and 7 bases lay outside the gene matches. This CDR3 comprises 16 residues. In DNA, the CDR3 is TGCGCCAGCAGCTCCCCCGGGACAGGGAGCTCCTACGAGCAGTACTTC. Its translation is CASSSPGTGSSYEQYF.

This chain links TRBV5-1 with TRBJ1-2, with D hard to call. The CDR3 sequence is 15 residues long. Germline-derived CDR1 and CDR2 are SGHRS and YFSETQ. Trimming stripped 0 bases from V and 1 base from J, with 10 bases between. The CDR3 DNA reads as TGCGCCAGCAGCTTGGCCGAGGGAGGTAACTATGGCTACACCTTC. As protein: CASSLAEGGNYGYTF. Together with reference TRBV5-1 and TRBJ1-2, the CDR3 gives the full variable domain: KAGVTQTPRYLIKTRGQQVTLSCSPISGHRSVSWYQQTPGQGLQFLFEYFSETQRNKGNFPGRFSGRQFSNSRSEMNVSTLELGDSALYLCASSLAEGGNYGYTFGSGTRLTVV.

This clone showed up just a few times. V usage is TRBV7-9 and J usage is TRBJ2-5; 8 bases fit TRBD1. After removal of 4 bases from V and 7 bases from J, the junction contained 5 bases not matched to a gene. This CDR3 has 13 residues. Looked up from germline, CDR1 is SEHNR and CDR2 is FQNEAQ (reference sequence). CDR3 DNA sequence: TGTGCCAGCAGCTCCCGGACAGGGTGGACCCAGTACTTC. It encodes CASSSRTGWTQYF.

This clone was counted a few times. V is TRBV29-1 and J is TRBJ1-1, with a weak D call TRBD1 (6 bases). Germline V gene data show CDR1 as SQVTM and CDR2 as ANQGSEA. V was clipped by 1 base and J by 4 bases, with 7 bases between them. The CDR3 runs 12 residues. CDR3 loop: CSVEVQGTEAFF. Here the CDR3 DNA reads TGCAGCGTTGAAGTACAGGGCACTGAAGCTTTCTTT.

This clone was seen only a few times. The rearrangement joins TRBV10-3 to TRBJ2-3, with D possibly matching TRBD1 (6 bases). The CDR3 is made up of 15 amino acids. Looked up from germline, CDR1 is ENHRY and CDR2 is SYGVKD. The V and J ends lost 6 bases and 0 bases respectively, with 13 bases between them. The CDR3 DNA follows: TGTGCCATCAGATCGGACAGCCCCAGCACAGATACGCAGTATTTT. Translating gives CAIRSDSPSTDTQYF.

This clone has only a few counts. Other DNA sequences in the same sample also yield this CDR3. The CDR3 loop reads CASSYSGDTQYF. The CDR3 nucleotides read TGTGCCAGCAGTTACTCTGGGGATACGCAGTATTTT. The chain carries TRBV6-5 and TRBJ2-3, with D uncertain. Germline V CDR1 and CDR2: MNHEY, SVGAGI. The V and J ends lost 0 bases and 6 bases respectively, with 4 bases between them. This CDR3 has 12 amino acids.

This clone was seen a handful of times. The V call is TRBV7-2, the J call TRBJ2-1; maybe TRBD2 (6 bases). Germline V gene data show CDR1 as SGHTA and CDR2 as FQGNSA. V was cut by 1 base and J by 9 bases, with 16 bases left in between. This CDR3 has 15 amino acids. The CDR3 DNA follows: TGTGCCAGCAGCTTAGGGGGGGTAGCCGCCACTGAGCAGTTCTTC. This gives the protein CASSLGGVAATEQFF.

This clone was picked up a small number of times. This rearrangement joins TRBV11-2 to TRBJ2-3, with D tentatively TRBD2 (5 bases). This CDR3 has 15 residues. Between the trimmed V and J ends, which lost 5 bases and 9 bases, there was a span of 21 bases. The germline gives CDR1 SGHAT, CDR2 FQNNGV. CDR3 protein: CASSQVQITEGTQYF. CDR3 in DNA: TGTGCCAGCAGCCAAGTGCAGATCACAGAGGGCACGCAGTATTTT.

The CDR3 protein is CAWSVGGDNQPQHF. The CDR3 DNA follows: TGTGCCTGGAGTGTGGGAGGGGACAATCAGCCCCAGCATTTT. The V call is TRBV30, the J call TRBJ1-5; maybe TRBD1 (5 bases). V dropped 0 bases and J dropped 3 bases, with 9 bases sitting between them. The germline CDR1 and CDR2 sequences are GTSNPN and SVGIG (reference sequence). The CDR3 spans 14 residues.

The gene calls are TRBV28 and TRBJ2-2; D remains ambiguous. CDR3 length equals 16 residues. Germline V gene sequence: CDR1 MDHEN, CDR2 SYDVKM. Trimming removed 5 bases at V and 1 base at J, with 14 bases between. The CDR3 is CASSTLTWGNTGELFF. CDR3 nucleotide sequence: TGTGCCAGCAGTACGCTTACGTGGGGGAACACCGGGGAGCTGTTTTTT.

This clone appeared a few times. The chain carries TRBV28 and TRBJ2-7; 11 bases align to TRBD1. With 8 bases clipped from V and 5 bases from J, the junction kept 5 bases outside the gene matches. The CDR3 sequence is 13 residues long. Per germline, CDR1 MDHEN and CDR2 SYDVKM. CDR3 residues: CASVDRGQNEQYF. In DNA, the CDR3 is TGTGCCAGCGTGGACAGGGGGCAGAACGAGCAGTACTTC.

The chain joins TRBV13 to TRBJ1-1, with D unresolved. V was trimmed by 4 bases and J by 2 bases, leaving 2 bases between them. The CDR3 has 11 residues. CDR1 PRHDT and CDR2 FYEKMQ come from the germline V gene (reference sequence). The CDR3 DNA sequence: TGTGCCAGCAGCTCCAACACTGAAGCTTTCTTT. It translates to CASSSNTEAFF.

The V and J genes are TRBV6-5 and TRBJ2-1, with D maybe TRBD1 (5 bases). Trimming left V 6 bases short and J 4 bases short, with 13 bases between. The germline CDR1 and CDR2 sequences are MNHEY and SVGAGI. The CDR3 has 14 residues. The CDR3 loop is CASSLGLRYNEQFF. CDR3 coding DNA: TGTGCCAGCAGCCTGGGGCTAAGGTACAATGAGCAGTTCTTC.

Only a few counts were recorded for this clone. The CDR3 sequence: CASSLDEGENYGYTF. CDR3 sequence (DNA): TGCGCCAGCAGCTTGGATGAAGGGGAAAACTATGGCTACACCTTC. This chain links TRBV5-1 with TRBJ1-2; perhaps TRBD1 as D (5 bases). The V and J ends lost 0 bases and 2 bases respectively, with 11 bases between them. Germline loops: CDR1 SGHRS, CDR2 YFSETQ. This CDR3 spans 15 amino acids. Variable domain in full (rest from reference TRBV5-1 and TRBJ1-2): KAGVTQTPRYLIKTRGQQVTLSCSPISGHRSVSWYQQTPGQGLQFLFEYFSETQRNKGNFPGRFSGRQFSNSRSEMNVSTLELGDSALYLCASSLDEGENYGYTFGSGTRLTVV.

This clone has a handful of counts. The CDR3 spells CSVVDTDYEQYF. DNA for the CDR3: TGCAGCGTTGTGGACACCGACTACGAGCAGTACTTC. This chain joins TRBV29-1 and TRBJ2-7; perhaps TRBD1 as D (5 bases). The germline V gene has CDR1 SQVTM and CDR2 ANQGSEA. The V and J ends lost 4 bases and 3 bases respectively, with 10 bases between them. The CDR3 contains 12 residues.

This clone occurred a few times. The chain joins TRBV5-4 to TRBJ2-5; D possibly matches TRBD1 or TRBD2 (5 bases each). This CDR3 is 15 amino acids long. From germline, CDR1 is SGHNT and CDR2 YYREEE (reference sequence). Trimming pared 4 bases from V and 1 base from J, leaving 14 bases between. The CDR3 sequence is CASSLNWGTQETQYF. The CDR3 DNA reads TGTGCCAGCAGCCTGAATTGGGGGACCCAAGAGACCCAGTACTTC.

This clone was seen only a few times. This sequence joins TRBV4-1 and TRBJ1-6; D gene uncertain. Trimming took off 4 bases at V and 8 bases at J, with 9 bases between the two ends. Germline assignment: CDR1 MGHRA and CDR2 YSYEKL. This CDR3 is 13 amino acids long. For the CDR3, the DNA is TGCGCCAGCAGCCCCTACAGAGATTCACCCCTCCACTTT. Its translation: CASSPYRDSPLHF.

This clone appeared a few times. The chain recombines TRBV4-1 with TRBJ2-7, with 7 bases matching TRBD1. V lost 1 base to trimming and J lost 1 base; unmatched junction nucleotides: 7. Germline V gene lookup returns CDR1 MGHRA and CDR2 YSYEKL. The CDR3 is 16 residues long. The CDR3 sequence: CASSQAPGQPSYEQYF. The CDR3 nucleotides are TGCGCCAGCAGCCAAGCCCCGGGACAGCCTTCCTACGAGCAGTACTTC.

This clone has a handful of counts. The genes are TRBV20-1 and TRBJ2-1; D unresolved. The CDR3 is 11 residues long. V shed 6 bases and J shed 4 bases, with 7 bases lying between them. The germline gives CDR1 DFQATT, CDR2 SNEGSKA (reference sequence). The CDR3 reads CSAQRYNEQFF. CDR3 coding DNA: TGCAGTGCCCAGAGGTACAATGAGCAGTTCTTC.

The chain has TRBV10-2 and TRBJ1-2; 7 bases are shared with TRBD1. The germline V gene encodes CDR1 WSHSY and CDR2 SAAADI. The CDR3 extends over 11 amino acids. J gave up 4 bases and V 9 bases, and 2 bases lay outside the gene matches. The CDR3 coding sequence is TGCGCCAGTTGGGACAGCTATGGCTACACCTTC. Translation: CASWDSYGYTF.

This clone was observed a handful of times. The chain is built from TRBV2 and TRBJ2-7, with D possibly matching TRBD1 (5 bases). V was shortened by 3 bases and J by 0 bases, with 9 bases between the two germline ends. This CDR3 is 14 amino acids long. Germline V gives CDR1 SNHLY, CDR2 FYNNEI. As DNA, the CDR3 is TGTGCCAGCAGTGAGGGCAGGGCCTCCTACGAGCAGTACTTC. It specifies CASSEGRASYEQYF.

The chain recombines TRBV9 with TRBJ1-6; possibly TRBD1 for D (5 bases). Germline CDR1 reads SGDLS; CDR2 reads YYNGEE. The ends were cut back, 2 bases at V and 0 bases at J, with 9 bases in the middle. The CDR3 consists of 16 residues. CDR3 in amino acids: CASSVGTSSYNSPLHF. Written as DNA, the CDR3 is TGTGCCAGCAGCGTCGGGACCAGCTCCTATAATTCACCCCTCCACTTT.

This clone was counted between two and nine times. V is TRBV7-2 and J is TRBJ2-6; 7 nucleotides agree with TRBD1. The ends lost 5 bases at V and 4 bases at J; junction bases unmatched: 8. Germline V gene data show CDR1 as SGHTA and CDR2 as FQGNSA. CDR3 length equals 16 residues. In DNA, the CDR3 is TGTGCCAGCAGCCCCCGTGAGGGGGCGGGGGCCAACGTCCTGACTTTC. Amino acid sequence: CASSPREGAGANVLTF.

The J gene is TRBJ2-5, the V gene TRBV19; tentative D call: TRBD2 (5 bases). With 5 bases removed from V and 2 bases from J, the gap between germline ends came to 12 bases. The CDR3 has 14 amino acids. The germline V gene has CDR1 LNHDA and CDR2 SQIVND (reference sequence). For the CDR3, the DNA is TGTGCCAGTAGTCTTGGTCCGGGGCAAGAGACCCAGTACTTC. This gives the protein CASSLGPGQETQYF.

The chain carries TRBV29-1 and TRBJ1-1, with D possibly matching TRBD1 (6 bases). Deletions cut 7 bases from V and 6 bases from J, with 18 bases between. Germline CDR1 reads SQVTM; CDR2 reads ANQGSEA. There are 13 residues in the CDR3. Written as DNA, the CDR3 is TGCAGCGCCGTAGACAGGATGCTTTCTGAAGCTTTCTTT. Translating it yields CSAVDRMLSEAFF.

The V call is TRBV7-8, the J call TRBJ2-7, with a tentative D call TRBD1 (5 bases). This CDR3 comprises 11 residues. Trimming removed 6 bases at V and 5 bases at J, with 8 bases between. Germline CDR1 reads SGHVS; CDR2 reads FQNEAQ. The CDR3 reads CASRIGDEQYF. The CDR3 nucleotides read TGTGCCAGCAGGATAGGGGACGAGCAGTACTTC.